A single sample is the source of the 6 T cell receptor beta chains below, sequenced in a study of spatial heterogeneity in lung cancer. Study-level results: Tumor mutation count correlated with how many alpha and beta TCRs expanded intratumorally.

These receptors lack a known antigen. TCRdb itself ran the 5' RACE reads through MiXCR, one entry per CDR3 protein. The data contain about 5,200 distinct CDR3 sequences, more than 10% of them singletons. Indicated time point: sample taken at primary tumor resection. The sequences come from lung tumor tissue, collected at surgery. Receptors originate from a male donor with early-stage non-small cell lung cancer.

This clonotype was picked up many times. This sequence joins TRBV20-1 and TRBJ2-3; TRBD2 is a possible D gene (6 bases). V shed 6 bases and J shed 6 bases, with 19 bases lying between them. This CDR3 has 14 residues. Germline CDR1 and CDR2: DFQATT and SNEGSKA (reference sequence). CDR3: CSAPPGTSLDTQYF. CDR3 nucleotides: TGCAGTGCACCTCCCGGGACTTCCCTCGATACGCAGTATTTT.

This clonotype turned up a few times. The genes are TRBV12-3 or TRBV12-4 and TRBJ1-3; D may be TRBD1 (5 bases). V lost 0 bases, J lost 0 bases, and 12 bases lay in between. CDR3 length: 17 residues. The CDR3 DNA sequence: TGTGCCAGCAGTTTAGCGGCAGGGTCCTTCTCTGGAAACACCATATATTTT. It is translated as CASSLAAGSFSGNTIYF.

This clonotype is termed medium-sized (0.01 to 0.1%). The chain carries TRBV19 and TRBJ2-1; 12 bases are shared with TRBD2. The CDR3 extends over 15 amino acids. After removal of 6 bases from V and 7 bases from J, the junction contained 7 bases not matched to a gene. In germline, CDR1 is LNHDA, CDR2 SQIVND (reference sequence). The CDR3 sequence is CASSRLAGGLNEQFF. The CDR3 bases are TGTGCCAGTAGCCGTCTAGCGGGGGGGCTTAATGAGCAGTTCTTC.

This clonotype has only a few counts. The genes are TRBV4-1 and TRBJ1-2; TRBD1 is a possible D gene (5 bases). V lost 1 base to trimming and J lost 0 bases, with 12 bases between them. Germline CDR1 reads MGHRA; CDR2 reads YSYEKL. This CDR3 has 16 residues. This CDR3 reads CASSQAFGATNYGYTF. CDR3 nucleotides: TGCGCCAGCAGCCAAGCTTTTGGGGCTACTAACTATGGCTACACCTTC.

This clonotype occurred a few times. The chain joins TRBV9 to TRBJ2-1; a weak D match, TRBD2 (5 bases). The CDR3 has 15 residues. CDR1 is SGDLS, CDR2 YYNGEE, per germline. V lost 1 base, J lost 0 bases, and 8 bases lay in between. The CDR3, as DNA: TGTGCCAGCAGCGTAAAAACTAGCTCCTACAATGAGCAGTTCTTC. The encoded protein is CASSVKTSSYNEQFF.

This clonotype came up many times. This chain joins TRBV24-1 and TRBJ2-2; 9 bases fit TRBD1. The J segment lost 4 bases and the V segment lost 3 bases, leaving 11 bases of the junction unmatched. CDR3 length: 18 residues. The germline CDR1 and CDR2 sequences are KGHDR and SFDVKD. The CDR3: CATSDPTRTGEVTGELFF. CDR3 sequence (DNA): TGTGCCACCAGTGATCCCACTCGGACAGGGGAGGTCACCGGGGAGCTGTTTTTT.